This T cell receptor beta chain emerged from a study of CD8+CD57+ T cells in acquired aplastic anemia. The overall study: Sorted cells (CD4+ and CD8+) yielded DNA amounts that averaged approximately 3.1 ug.

Study conclusions and caveats: Common to patients and controls were approximately 30 CD8+ CDR3 sequences. For CD8+ Simpson's diversity, patients and controls showed no significant difference.

The V gene lost 4 bases and the J gene lost 5 bases, with 5 bases spanning the gap. The CDR3 has 11 residues. Germline V gene lookup returns CDR1 SGHTA and CDR2 FQGTGA. Using genomic DNA as the template, TCR beta VDJ and CDR3 profiling was carried out. TCRdb re-called the reads through MiXCR, storing one row per CDR3 protein. The repertoire includes 180,000 or so distinct CDR3 sequences, less than 55% of them detected once, and around 2.7% sits in the top ten. This clonotype was recorded a few times. Antigen unknown. V gene TRBV7-3 combines with J gene TRBJ2-5; no clear D gene. The receptor's source is a human donor in good health. The specimen sequenced was sorted CD4+, CD8+, or CD8+CD57+ T cells (not recorded which) from PBMCs. CDR3 amino acids: CASSSPETQYF. The CDR3 bases are TGTGCCAGCAGCTCTCCCGAGACCCAGTACTTC.